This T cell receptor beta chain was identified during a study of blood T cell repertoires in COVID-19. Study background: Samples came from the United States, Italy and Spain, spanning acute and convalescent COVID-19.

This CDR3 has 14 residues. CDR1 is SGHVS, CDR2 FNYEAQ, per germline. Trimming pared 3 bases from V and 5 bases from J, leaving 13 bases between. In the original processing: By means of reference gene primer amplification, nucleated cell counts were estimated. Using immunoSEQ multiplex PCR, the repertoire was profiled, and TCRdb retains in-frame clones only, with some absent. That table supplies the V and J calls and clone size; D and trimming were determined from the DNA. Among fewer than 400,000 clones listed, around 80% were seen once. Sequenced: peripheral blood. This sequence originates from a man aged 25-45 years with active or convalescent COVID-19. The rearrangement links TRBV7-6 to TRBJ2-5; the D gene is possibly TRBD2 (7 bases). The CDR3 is CASSFGGRGETQYF. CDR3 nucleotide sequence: TGTGCCAGCAGCTTCGGGGGGCGTGGGGAGACCCAGTACTTC.